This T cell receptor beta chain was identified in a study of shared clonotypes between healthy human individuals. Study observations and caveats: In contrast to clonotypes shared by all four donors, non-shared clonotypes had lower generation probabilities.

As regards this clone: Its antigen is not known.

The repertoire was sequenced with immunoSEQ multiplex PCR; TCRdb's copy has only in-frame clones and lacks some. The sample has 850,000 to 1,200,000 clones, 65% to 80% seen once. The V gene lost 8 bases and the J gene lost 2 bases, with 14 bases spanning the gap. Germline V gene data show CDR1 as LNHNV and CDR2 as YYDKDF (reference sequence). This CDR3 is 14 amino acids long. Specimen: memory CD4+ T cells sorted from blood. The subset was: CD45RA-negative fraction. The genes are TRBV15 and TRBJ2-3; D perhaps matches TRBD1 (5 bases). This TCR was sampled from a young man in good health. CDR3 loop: CATQRRVNTDTQYF. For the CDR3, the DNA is TGTGCCACCCAACGCAGGGTAAACACAGATACGCAGTATTTT.